These T cell receptor beta chains were read from a single sample in a study of CD8+CD57+ T cells in acquired aplastic anemia. Using its own MiXCR run on the reads, TCRdb lists one record per CDR3 protein. The table shows under 200,000 distinct CDR3 sequences, with approximately 48% occurring only once. Sequencing was performed on sorted CD4+, CD8+, or CD8+CD57+ T cells (not recorded which) from PBMCs. The receptors were sampled from a human donor with aplastic anemia. CDR3s include the opening cysteine and the closing phenylalanine or tryptophan. A D gene is named only where the DNA matches it firmly. Some rows have no size entry. The others give once, few or many, or a class for an expanded clone.

few,TRBV12-3/TRBV12-4,TRBD2,TRBJ2-1,CASSPTSGGYNERFF,TGTGCCAGCAGTCCAACTAGCGGGGGGTACAATGAGCGGTTCTTC
.,TRBV7-2,.,TRBJ2-1,CASSLRGPPLLF,TGTGCCAGCAGCTTAAGAGGGCCCCCGTTACTCTTC
.,TRBV15,TRBD2,TRBJ2-7,CATRAGLAGEYEQYF,TGTGCCACCAGAGCGGGACTAGCGGGAGAGTACGAGCAGTACTTC
.,TRBV2,.,TRBJ1-1,CASSYTGVPEAFF,TGTGCCAGCAGTTACACGGGGGTACCCGAAGCTTTCTTT
many,TRBV20-1,.,TRBJ2-3,CSTDTQYF,TGCAGTACAGATACGCAGTATTTT
few,TRBV12-3/TRBV12-4,.,TRBJ1-2,CASSFNSPESGYTF,TGTGCCAGCAGTTTTAACAGCCCAGAAAGTGGCTACACCTTC
.,TRBV7-9,.,TRBJ2-2,CASSLSQGHGYTGELFF,TGTGCCAGCAGCTTAAGTCAAGGGCACGGCTACACCGGGGAGCTGTTTTTT
few,TRBV24-1,.,TRBJ1-1,CATSAGGRTEAFF,TGTGCCACCAGTGCGGGGGGCCGGACTGAAGCTTTCTTT
.,TRBV15,TRBD1,TRBJ2-5,CANSRGEQGETQYF,TGTGCCAACAGCAGAGGTGAACAGGGGGAGACCCAGTACTTC
.,TRBV7-2,.,TRBJ2-6,CASSSLTAVSGANVLTF,TGTGCCAGCAGCTCCCTGACAGCGGTCTCTGGGGCCAACGTCCTGACTTTC
.,TRBV5-1,TRBD2,TRBJ2-3,CASSPPGTSGDTQYF,TGCGCCAGCAGCCCGCCCGGGACTAGCGGCGATACGCAGTATTTT
once,TRBV6-1,.,TRBJ1-1,CASRETVKNTEAFF,TGTGCCAGCAGGGAGACAGTAAAGAACACTGAAGCTTTCTTT
.,TRBV20-1,.,TRBJ1-1,CSARSTTEAFF,TGCAGTGCTAGATCTACGACTGAAGCTTTCTTT
many,TRBV19,.,TRBJ1-1,CASSSGMGVTEAFF,TGTGCCAGTAGTAGCGGTATGGGGGTCACTGAAGCTTTCTTT
.,TRBV24-1,.,TRBJ2-7,CATSNPQNGIYEQYF,TGTGCCACTAGTAATCCACAGAACGGGATCTACGAGCAGTACTTC
.,TRBV7-8,TRBD1,TRBJ2-7,CASGSLQRQGYEQYF,TGTGCCAGCGGCTCACTCCAGAGACAGGGCTACGAGCAGTACTTC
many,TRBV7-6,.,TRBJ1-2,CASSLAVDYGYTF,TGTGCCAGCAGCTTAGCCGTTGACTATGGCTACACCTTC